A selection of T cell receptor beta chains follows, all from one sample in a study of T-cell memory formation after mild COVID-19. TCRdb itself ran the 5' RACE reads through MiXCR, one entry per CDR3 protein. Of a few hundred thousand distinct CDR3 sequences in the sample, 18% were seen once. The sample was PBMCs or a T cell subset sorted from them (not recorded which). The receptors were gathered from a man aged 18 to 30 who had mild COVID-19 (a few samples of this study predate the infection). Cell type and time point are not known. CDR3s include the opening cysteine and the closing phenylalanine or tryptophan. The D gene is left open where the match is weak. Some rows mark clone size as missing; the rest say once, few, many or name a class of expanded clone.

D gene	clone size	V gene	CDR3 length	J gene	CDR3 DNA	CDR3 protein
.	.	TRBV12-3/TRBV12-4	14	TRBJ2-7	TGTGCCAGCAGTTTAGGGGGGCAGTGGAGCGAGCAGTACTTC	CASSLGGQWSEQYF
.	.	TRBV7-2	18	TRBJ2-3	TGTGCCAGCAGCTACCCCCTGAGTAGCGGATCTAGCACAGATACGCAGTATTTT	CASSYPLSSGSSTDTQYF
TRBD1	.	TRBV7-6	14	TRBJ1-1	TGTGCCAGCAGTTTGACAGGGGGCTGGACTGAAGCTTTCTTT	CASSLTGGWTEAFF
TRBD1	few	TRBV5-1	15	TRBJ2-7	TGCGCCAGCAGCCAAAGGACAGGGGGAGTCTACGAGCAGTACTTC	CASSQRTGGVYEQYF
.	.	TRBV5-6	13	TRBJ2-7	TGTGCCAGCAGCTTGCAAAACATCTACGAGCAGTACTTC	CASSLQNIYEQYF
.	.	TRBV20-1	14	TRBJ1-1	TGCAGTGCTCGACACTTAGACAGAAACACTGAAGCTTTCTTT	CSARHLDRNTEAFF
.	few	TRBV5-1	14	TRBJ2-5	TGCGCCAGCAGCTTGGATACCGGCCCAGAGACCCAGTACTTC	CASSLDTGPETQYF
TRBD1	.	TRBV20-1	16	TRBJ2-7	TGCAGTGCTAGAGCCCCCGGGACAGGGCTAACCTACGAGCAGTACTTC	CSARAPGTGLTYEQYF
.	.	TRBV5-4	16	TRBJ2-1	TGTGCCAGCAGCTTGAGGGGCCGATTGCGGTTCAATGAGCAGTTCTTC	CASSLRGRLRFNEQFF
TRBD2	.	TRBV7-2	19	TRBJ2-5	TGTGCCAGCAGCTCCGGGACTAGCGGGGGGAGGGTGCCTTGGGAGACCCAGTACTTC	CASSSGTSGGRVPWETQYF
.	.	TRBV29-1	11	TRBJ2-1	TGCAGCGTTGTTGAATACAATGAGCAGTTCTTC	CSVVEYNEQFF
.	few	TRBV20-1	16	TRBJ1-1	TGCAGTGCGCAGGCTGTCCTTGTAAGGGTGAACACTGAAGCTTTCTTT	CSAQAVLVRVNTEAFF
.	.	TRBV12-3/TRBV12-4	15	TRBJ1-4	TGTGCCAGCAGTTTTACGGGTTTCGGAGATGAAAAACTGTTTTTT	CASSFTGFGDEKLFF
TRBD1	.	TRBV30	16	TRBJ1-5	TGTGCCTGGAGTGTACGGGGACAGGTCAACAATCAGCCCCAGCATTTT	CAWSVRGQVNNQPQHF
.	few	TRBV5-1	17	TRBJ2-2	TGCGCCAGCAGCCCACCCCCGGGAGAAGCGAACACCGGGGAGCTGTTTTTT	CASSPPPGEANTGELFF
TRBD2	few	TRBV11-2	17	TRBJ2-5	TGTGCCAGCAGCGAGGCAACTAGCGGGGGGGACCAAGAGACCCAGTACTTC	CASSEATSGGDQETQYF
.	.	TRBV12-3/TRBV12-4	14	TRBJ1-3	TGTGCCAGCAGTGAGGGACCGTCTGGGTACACCATATATTTT	CASSEGPSGYTIYF
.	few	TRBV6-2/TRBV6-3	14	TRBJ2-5	TGTGCCAGCAGTGCCGAGGGGGGCCGCGAGACCCAGTACTTC	CASSAEGGRETQYF
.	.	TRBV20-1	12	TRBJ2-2	TGCAGTGCTAGAGGTGTTTCCGGGGAGCTGTTTTTT	CSARGVSGELFF
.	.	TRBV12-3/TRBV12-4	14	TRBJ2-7	TGTGCCAGCAGTTCGGACTCTCCGCCCTACGAGCAGTACTTC	CASSSDSPPYEQYF
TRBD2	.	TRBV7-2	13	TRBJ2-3	TGTGCCAGCAGCTTCGGGGGGGCCGGTACGCAGTATTTT	CASSFGGAGTQYF
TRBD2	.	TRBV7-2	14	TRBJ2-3	TGTGCCAGCAGCCTCCAGCGGGGAAGGGATACGCAGTATTTT	CASSLQRGRDTQYF
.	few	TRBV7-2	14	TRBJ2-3	TGTGCCAGCAGCTTTGACAGACACACAGATACGCAGTATTTT	CASSFDRHTDTQYF
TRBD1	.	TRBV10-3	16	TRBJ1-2	TGTGCCATCAGTGAGTCGTACCTCAGACAGGGCGATGGCTACACCTTC	CAISESYLRQGDGYTF
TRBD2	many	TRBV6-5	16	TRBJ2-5	TGTGCCAGCAGTTACTCCGGGACTAGCGGGGGAGAGACCCAGTACTTC	CASSYSGTSGGETQYF
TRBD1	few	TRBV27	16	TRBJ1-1	TGTGCCAGCAGCTGGGGAGGGGGCGGAATGAACACTGAAGCTTTCTTT	CASSWGGGGMNTEAFF
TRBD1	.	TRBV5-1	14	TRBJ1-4	TGCGCCAGCAGCCGACAGGGCCCTGGGGAAAAACTGTTTTTT	CASSRQGPGEKLFF
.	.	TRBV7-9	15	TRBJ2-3	TGTGCCAGCAGTAGGAGGGGGGCTAGCACAGATACGCAGTATTTT	CASSRRGASTDTQYF
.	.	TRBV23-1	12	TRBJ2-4	TGCGCCAGCAGTCAATCGAAGGACATTCAGTACTTC	CASSQSKDIQYF
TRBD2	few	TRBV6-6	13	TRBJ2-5	TGTGCCAGCAGAGGACTAGAACGAGAGACCCAGTACTTC	CASRGLERETQYF
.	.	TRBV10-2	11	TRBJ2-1	TGCGCCAGCAGAGTTCCTAATGAGCAGTTCTTC	CASRVPNEQFF
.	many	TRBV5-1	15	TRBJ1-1	TGCGCCAGCAGCTTGCCCGGACGGATGAACACTGAAGCTTTCTTT	CASSLPGRMNTEAFF
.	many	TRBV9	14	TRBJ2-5	TGTGCCAGCAGCGATTCGGGGGTCCAAGAGACCCAGTACTTC	CASSDSGVQETQYF
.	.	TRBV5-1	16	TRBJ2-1	TGCGCCAGCAGCTTACAGGACACGAGCTCCTACAATGAGCAGTTCTTC	CASSLQDTSSYNEQFF
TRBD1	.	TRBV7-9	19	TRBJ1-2	TGTGCCAGCAGCTTAGGGTCAAAGACAGGGGGCATCTGGAGCTATGGCTACACCTTC	CASSLGSKTGGIWSYGYTF
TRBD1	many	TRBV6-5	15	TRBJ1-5	TGTGCCAGCAGTTACGGGGACAGTCCCAATCAGCCCCAGCATTTT	CASSYGDSPNQPQHF
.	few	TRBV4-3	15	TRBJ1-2	TGCGCCAGCAGCCAAGATTGGAAGGGCTCGGGAGGCTACACCTTC	CASSQDWKGSGGYTF
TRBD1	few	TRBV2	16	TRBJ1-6	TGTGCCAGCAGGGGACAGGGGGGATCCTATAATTCACCCCTCCACTTT	CASRGQGGSYNSPLHF
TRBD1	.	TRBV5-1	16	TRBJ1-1	TGCGCCAGCAGCTTGGGTCCGGGACAGGGCTTCGCTGAAGCTTTCTTT	CASSLGPGQGFAEAFF
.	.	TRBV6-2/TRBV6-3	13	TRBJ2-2	TGTGCCAGCACTTTGCGGATCACCGGGGAGCTGTTTTTT	CASTLRITGELFF
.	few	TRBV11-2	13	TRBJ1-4	TGTGCCAGCAGCTACTTCGAGCGCGTCGGACTGTTTTTT	CASSYFERVGLFF
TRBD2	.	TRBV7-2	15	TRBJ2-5	TGTGCCAGCAGCTTCAGCGGGGGGGCAGGGGAGACCCAGTACTTC	CASSFSGGAGETQYF
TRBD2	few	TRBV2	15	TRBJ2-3	TGTGCCAGCAGTGTGCGGCGGGGGGGCCCAGATACGCAGTATTTT	CASSVRRGGPDTQYF
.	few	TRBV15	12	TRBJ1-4	TGTGCCACCAGCAGAGATGTCGAAAAACTGTTTTTT	CATSRDVEKLFF
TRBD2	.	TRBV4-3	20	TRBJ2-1	TGCGCCAGCAGCCAAGTGATACCTTACGGGACTAGCGGAAACTACAATGAGCAGTTCTTC	CASSQVIPYGTSGNYNEQFF
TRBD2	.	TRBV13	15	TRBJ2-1	TGTGCCAGCAGCTCGCGTAGAGCGGGGGGCAATGAGCAGTTCTTC	CASSSRRAGGNEQFF
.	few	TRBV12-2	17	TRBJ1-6	TGTGCAAGTCGCTTAGTGTCCAAGGGACAGCCTAATTCACCCCTCCACTTT	CASRLVSKGQPNSPLHF
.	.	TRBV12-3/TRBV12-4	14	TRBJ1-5	TGTGCCAGCAGCCGACACGATAGCAATCAGCCCCAGCATTTT	CASSRHDSNQPQHF
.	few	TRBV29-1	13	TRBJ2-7	TGCAGCGTTGAGGGTGGTCCGGGGCACGAGCAGTACTTC	CSVEGGPGHEQYF
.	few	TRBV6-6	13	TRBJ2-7	TGTGCCAGCAGCCCTAGCGTTCCCTACGAGCAGTACTTC	CASSPSVPYEQYF
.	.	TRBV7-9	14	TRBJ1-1	TGTGCCAGCAGCTTCCTAACAGAGAACACTGAAGCTTTCTTT	CASSFLTENTEAFF
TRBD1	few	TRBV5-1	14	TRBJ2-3	TGCGCCAGCAGCCTACAGGGGTGGGGAGATACGCAGTATTTT	CASSLQGWGDTQYF
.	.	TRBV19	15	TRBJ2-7	TGTGCCAGTAGTCCGTGGACAGCGGATGGGGCCGAGCAGTACTTC	CASSPWTADGAEQYF
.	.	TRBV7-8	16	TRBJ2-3	TGTGCCAGCAGCTTAGGGGGCAGGATTCGCACAGATACGCAGTATTTT	CASSLGGRIRTDTQYF
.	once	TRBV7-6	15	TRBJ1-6	TGTGCCAGCAGCGGCTTCGGGGGGATGCGTTCACCCCTCCACTTT	CASSGFGGMRSPLHF
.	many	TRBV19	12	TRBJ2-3	TGTGCCAGTGGGGTCCGCGGAGATACGCAGTATTTT	CASGVRGDTQYF
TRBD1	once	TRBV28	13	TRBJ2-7	TGTGCCACCTTGTGGGACAGCACCTACGAGCAGTACTTC	CATLWDSTYEQYF
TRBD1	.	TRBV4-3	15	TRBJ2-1	TGCGCCAGCAGCCACCTTCGGACAGGGGGTGAGACGCAGTTCTTC	CASSHLRTGGETQFF